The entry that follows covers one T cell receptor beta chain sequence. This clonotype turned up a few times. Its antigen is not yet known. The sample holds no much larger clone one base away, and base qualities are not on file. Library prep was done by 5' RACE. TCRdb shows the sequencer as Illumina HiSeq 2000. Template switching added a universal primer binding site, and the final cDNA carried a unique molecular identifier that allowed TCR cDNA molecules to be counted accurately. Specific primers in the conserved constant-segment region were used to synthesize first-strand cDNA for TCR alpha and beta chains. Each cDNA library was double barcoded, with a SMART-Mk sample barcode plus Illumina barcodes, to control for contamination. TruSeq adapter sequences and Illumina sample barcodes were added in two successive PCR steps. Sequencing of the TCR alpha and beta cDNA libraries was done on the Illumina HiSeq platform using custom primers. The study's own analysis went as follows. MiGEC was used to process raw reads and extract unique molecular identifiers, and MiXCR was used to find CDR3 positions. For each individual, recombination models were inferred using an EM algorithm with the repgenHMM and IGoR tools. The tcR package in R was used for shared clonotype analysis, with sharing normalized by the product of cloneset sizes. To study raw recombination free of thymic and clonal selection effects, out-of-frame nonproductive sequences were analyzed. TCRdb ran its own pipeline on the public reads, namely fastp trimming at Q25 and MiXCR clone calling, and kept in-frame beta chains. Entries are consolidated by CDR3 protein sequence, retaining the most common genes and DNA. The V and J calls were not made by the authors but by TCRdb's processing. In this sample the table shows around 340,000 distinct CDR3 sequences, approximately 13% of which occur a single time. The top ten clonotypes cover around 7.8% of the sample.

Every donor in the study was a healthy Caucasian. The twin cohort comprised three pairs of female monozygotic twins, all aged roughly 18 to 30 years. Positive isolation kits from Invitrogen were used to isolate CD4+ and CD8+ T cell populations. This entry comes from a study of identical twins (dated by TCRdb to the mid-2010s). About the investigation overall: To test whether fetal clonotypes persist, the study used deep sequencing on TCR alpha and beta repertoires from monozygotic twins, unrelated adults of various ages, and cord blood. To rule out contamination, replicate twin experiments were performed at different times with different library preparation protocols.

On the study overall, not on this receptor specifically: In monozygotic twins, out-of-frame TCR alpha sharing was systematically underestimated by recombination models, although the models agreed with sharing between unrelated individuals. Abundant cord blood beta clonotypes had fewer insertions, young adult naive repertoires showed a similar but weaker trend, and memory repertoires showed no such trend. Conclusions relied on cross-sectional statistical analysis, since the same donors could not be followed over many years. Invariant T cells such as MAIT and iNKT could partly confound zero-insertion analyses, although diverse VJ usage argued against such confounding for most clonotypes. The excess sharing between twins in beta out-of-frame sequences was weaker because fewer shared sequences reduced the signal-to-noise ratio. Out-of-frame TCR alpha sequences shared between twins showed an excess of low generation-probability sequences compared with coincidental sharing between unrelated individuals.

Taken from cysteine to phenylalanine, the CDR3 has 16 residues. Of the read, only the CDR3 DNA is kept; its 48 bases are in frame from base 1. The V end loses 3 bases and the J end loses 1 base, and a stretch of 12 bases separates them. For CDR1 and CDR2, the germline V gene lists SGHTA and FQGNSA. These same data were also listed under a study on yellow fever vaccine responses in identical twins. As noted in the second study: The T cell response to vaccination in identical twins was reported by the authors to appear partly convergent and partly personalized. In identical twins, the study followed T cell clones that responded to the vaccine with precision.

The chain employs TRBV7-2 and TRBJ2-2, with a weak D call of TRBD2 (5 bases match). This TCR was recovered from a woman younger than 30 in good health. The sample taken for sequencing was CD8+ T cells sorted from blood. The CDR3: CASSFNPGMNTGELFF. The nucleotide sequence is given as TGTGCCAGCAGCTTTAATCCGGGGATGAACACCGGGGAGCTGTTTTTT.